The sample holds many counts of the clone carrying this T cell receptor beta chain. What was amplified from RNA transcripts were TCR beta CDR3 regions. First-round RT-PCR targeting the TCR CDR3 was performed with the HTBI primer set. TCRdb analysed the multiplex PCR reads with MiXCR anew, one entry per CDR3 protein. The sample carries a few hundred thousand distinct CDR3 sequences, 18% recorded once. Stable hyperthyroidism: no ophthalmopathy progression over 18 months of follow-up. These data belong to a study of T cells in Graves' hyperthyroidism and ophthalmopathy. Overall study: Staff took peripheral blood when the initial diagnosis was made, before any treatment began.

The receptor was isolated from a woman in her fifties or sixties with Graves' hyperthyroidism. The sample comprised blood.

This CDR3 reads CASSLQFYGYTF. CDR3 nucleotide sequence: TGTGCCAGCAGTTTGCAGTTCTATGGCTACACCTTC. This rearrangement joins TRBV28 to TRBJ1-2; D is ambiguous. Deletions cut 3 bases from V and 4 bases from J, with 6 bases between. This CDR3 comprises 12 residues. Germline CDR1 MDHEN, CDR2 SYDVKM.